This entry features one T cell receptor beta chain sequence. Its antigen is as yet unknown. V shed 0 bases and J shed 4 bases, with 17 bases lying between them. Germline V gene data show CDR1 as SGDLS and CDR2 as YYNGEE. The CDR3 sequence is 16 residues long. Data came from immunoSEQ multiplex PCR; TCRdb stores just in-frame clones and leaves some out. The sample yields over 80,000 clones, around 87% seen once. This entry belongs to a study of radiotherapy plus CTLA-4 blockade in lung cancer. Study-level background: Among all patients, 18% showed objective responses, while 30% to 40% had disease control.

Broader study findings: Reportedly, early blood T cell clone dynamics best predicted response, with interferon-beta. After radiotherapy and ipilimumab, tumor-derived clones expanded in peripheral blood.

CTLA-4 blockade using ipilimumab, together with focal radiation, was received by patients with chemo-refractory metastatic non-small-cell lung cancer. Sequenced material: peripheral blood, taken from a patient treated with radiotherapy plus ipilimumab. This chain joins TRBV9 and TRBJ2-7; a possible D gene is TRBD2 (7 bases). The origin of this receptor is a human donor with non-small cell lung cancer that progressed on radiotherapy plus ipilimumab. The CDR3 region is CASSVDGKGGRYEQYF. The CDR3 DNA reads TGTGCCAGCAGCGTAGACGGGAAGGGGGGGCGGTACGAGCAGTACTTC.